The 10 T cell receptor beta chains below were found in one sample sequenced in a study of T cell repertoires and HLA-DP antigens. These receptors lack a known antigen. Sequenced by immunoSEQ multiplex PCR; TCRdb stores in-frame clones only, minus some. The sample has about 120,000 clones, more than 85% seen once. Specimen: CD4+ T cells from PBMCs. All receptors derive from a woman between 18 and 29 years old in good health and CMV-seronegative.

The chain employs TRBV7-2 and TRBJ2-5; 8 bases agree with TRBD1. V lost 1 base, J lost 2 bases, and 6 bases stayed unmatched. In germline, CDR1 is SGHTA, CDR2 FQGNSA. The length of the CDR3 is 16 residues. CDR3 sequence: CASSLGTGFHQETQYF. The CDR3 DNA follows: TGTGCCAGCAGCTTAGGGACAGGGTTCCATCAAGAGACCCAGTACTTC.

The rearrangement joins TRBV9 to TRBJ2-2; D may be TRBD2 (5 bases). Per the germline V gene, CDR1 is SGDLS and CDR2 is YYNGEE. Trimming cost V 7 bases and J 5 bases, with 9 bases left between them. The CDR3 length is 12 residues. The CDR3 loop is CASSGWTGELFF. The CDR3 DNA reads TGTGCCAGCTCGGGGTGGACCGGGGAGCTGTTTTTT.

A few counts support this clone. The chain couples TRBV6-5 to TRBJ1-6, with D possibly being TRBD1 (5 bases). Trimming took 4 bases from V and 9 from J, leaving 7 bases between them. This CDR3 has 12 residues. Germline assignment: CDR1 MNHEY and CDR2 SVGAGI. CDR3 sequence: CASSFTGSPLHF. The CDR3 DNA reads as TGTGCCAGCAGTTTTACAGGTTCACCCCTCCACTTT.

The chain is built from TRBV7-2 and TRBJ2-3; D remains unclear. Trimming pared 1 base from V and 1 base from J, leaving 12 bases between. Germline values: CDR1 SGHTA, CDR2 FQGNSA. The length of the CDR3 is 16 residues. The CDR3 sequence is CASSLGLNSRTDTQYF. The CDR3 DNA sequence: TGTGCCAGCAGCTTAGGTTTGAATTCTCGCACAGATACGCAGTATTTT.

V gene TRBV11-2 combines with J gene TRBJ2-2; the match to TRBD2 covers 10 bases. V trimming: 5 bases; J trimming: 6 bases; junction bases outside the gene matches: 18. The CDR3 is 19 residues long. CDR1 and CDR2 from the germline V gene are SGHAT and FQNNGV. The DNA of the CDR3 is TGTGCCAGCAGCCTCGGTCGTCCTAGCGGGAGTTTGCCCCCCGGGGAGCTGTTTTTT. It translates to CASSLGRPSGSLPPGELFF.

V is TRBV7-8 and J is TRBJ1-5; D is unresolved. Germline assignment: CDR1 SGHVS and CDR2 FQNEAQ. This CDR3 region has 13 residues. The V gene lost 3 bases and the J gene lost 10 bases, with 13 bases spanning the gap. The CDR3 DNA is TGTGCCAGCAGCTTCAGTCCGGGAACCCCCCAGCATTTT. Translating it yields CASSFSPGTPQHF.

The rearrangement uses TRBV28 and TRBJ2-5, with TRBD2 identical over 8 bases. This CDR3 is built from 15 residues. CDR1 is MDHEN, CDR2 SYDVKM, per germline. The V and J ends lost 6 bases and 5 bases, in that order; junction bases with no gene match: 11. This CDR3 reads CASSTTSGSRETQYF. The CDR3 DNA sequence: TGTGCCAGCAGCACTACCAGCGGGAGTAGGGAGACCCAGTACTTC.

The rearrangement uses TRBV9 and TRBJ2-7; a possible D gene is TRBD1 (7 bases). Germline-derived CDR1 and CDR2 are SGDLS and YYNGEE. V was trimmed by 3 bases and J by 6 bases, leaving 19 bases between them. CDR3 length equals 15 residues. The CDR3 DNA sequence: TGTGCCAGCAGCGCAGCGTTCGACAGGGACTCCGAGCAGTACGTC. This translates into CASSAAFDRDSEQYV.

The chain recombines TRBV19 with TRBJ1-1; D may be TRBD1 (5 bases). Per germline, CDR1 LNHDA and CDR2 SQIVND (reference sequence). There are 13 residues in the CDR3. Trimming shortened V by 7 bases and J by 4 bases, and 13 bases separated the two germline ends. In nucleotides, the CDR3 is TGTGCCAGTATAGGGAGGGGTAGCACTGAAGCTTTCTTT. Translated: CASIGRGSTEAFF. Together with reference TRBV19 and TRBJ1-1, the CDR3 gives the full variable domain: DGGITQSPKYLFRKEGQNVTLSCEQNLNHDAMYWYRQDPGQGLRLIYYSQIVNDFQKGDIAEGYSVSREKKESFPLTVTSAQKNPTAFYLCASIGRGSTEAFFGQGTRLTVV.

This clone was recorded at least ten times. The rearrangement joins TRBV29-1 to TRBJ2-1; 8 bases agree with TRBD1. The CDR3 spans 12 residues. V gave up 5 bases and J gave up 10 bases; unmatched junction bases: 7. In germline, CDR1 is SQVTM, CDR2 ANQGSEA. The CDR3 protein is CSVPGQVTEQFF. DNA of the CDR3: TGCAGCGTTCCGGGACAGGTCACCGAGCAGTTCTTC.